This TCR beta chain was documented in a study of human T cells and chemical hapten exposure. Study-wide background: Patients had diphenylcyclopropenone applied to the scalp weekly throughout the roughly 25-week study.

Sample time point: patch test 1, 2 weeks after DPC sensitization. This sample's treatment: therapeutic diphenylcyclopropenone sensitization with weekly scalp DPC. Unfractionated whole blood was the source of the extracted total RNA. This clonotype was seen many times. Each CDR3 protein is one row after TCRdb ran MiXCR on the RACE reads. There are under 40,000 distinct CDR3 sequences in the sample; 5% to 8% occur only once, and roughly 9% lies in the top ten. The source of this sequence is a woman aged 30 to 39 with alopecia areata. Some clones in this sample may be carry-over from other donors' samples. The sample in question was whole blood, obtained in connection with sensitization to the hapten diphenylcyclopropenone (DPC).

The CDR3 DNA reads TGCAGTGCTAGAGAGTGGATACAGGGAATGGAGCAGTACTTC. Amino acid sequence: CSAREWIQGMEQYF. V usage is TRBV20-1 and J usage is TRBJ2-7, with D possibly being TRBD1 (6 bases). Germline assignment: CDR1 DFQATT and CDR2 SNEGSKA (reference sequence). CDR3 length: 14 amino acids. V lost 0 bases, J lost 7 bases, and 16 bases lay in between.